These 23 T cell receptor beta chains came from one sample sequenced in a study of Ad26.COV2.S vaccination and SARS-CoV-2 variants. Assay used: immunoSEQ multiplex PCR; TCRdb lists only in-frame clones, some missing. This table holds around 340,000 clones, around 89% found once. The treatment was: approximately 18 received Ad26.COV2.S at low or high dose, single or two shots; several received placebo; per-sample allocation not given. Repertoires come from day 63 after the first vaccine or placebo injection. This specimen consisted of peripheral blood, obtained in a trial of Ad26.COV2.S vaccine versus placebo. The origin of the receptors is a person aged 18 to 65 who received the Ad26.COV2.S COVID-19 vaccine or a placebo.

The rearrangement joins TRBV30 to TRBJ1-1, with D maybe TRBD1 (5 bases). The CDR3 runs to 12 residues. Germline-derived CDR1 and CDR2 are GTSNPN and SVGIG (reference sequence). The ends were cut back, 3 bases at V and 7 bases at J, with 12 bases in the middle. The CDR3 bases are TGTGCCTGGAGCGGGGGGGTAAATGAAGCTTTCTTT. It encodes CAWSGGVNEAFF.

The rearrangement uses TRBV29-1 and TRBJ1-1; a possible D gene is TRBD1 (6 bases). This CDR3 comprises 13 residues. V was shortened by 3 bases and J by 3 bases, with 11 bases between the two germline ends. The germline gives CDR1 SQVTM, CDR2 ANQGSEA. This CDR3 is CSVDSGGHTEAFF. The CDR3 DNA reads TGCAGCGTTGACTCGGGGGGCCACACTGAAGCTTTCTTT.

The chain's CDR3 is CASLEEPNTGELFF. The CDR3 DNA is TGTGCCAGCCTCGAGGAGCCCAACACCGGGGAGCTGTTTTTT. The chain recombines TRBV6-5 with TRBJ2-2; D gene ambiguous. Trimming removed 8 bases at V and 2 bases at J, with 12 bases between. CDR1 is MNHEY, CDR2 SVGAGI, per germline. The CDR3 runs 14 residues.

This sequence joins TRBV10-2 and TRBJ2-3; D not certain. The CDR3 has 15 residues. The germline gives CDR1 WSHSY, CDR2 SAAADI. Trimming stripped 2 bases from V and 2 bases from J, with 11 bases between. In DNA form, the CDR3 reads TGCGCCAGCAGTGAGCCCAGCAGCTTCACAGATACGCAGTATTTT. Amino acids: CASSEPSSFTDTQYF.

V and J are TRBV7-9 and TRBJ2-2; 9 nucleotides agree with TRBD1. This CDR3 spans 19 amino acids. V shed 1 base, J shed 4 bases, and the junction held 13 bases outside the gene matches. Germline CDR1 reads SEHNR; CDR2 reads FQNEAQ (reference sequence). The CDR3 DNA reads TGTGCCAGCAGCTTAGTGACCGGGACAGGGTTCACGATCACCGGGGAGCTGTTTTTT. This gives the protein CASSLVTGTGFTITGELFF.

The chain combines TRBV11-2 with TRBJ2-5; no clear D. Germline V gene data show CDR1 as SGHAT and CDR2 as FQNNGV. Trimming left V 4 bases short and J 0 bases short, with 3 bases between. The CDR3 loop spans 12 amino acids. CDR3 in amino acids: CASSSYQETQYF. The CDR3 nucleotides are TGTGCCAGCAGCTCGTACCAAGAGACCCAGTACTTC.

V gene TRBV9 combines with J gene TRBJ1-5; possible D gene TRBD1, 5 bases. The CDR3 contains 14 residues. Trimming took 3 bases from V and 6 from J, leaving 13 bases between them. The germline V gene encodes CDR1 SGDLS and CDR2 YYNGEE. The CDR3 DNA sequence: TGTGCCAGCAGCGCCTGGGGAGGGACTCAGCCCCAGCATTTT. It is translated as CASSAWGGTQPQHF.

The J gene is TRBJ2-7, the V gene TRBV4-2, with D perhaps matching TRBD1 or TRBD2 (5 bases each). Germline V gene sequence: CDR1 LGHNA, CDR2 YNFKEQ. There are 14 residues in the CDR3. V lost 5 bases and J lost 2, with 13 bases in between. CDR3 DNA: TGTGCCAGCAGCTACCGGGACGGGGCCTACGAGCAGTACTTC. Its translation is CASSYRDGAYEQYF.

Comment on this clone: Other DNA sequences of this sample code for an identical CDR3. The chain has TRBV27 and TRBJ1-5; 7 bases align to TRBD1. The CDR3 is made up of 14 amino acids. J gave up 4 bases and V 5 bases, and 5 bases lay outside the gene matches. The germline gives CDR1 MNHEY, CDR2 SMNVEV (reference sequence). CDR3 coding DNA: TGTGCCAGCAGTGCCGGGACAGCTAATCAGCCCCAGCATTTT. Encoded protein: CASSAGTANQPQHF.

The rearrangement links TRBV6-1 to TRBJ2-7; D might be TRBD1 (6 bases). Germline V gene sequence: CDR1 MNHNS, CDR2 SASEGT. The length of the CDR3 is 14 residues. Deletions cut 3 bases from V and 0 bases from J, with 9 bases between. The CDR3 nucleotides are TGTGCCAGCAGTGAGACAGGCGCCTCCTACGAGCAGTACTTC. Protein product: CASSETGASYEQYF.

The chain links TRBV7-8 to TRBJ1-2; 9 nucleotides match TRBD1. V was pared by 2 bases and J by 8 bases, with 6 bases of the junction left unmatched. The CDR3 runs to 14 residues. The germline CDR1 and CDR2 sequences are SGHVS and FQNEAQ. CDR3 region: CASSLHGQGIGYTF. The CDR3 coding sequence is TGTGCCAGCAGCTTACACGGACAGGGGATAGGCTACACCTTC.

In its sample, this clone was seen once. V is TRBV19 and J is TRBJ1-1; weak D call: TRBD1 (5 bases). Trimming stripped 5 bases from V and 4 bases from J, with 26 bases between. CDR1 and CDR2 (germline): LNHDA, SQIVND (reference sequence). The CDR3 runs to 18 residues. CDR3 amino acids: CASSPGTTERGLATEAFF. CDR3 bases: TGTGCCAGTAGTCCGGGAACGACAGAAAGAGGGTTAGCCACTGAAGCTTTCTTT.

V and J are TRBV20-1 and TRBJ2-1; 10 bases line up with TRBD2. CDR1 and CDR2 from the germline V gene are DFQATT and SNEGSKA (reference sequence). The V gene end was trimmed by 3 bases and the J gene end by 4 bases; junction bases not matched to a gene: 3. The CDR3 has 14 amino acids. Written as DNA, the CDR3 is TGCAGTGCTAGTACTAGCGGGGTTTACAATGAGCAGTTCTTC. The encoded protein is CSASTSGVYNEQFF.

Concerning this clone: The sample carries other DNA sequences with the same CDR3. The chain uses TRBV30 and TRBJ2-7; D perhaps matches TRBD1 (5 bases). Per the germline V gene, CDR1 is GTSNPN and CDR2 is SVGIG (reference sequence). The CDR3 spans 12 residues. V was pared by 0 bases and J by 5 bases, with 8 bases between. The CDR3 loop reads CAWSVRGDEQYF. The DNA for the CDR3 is TGTGCCTGGAGTGTAAGGGGTGACGAGCAGTACTTC.

The chain is built from TRBV4-3 and TRBJ2-1; 7 bases map to TRBD1. The CDR3 runs 17 residues. The junction had 6 bases not matched to a gene; V was cut back by 0 bases and J by 1 base. The germline gives CDR1 LGHNA, CDR2 YSLEER. The CDR3 nucleotides read TGCGCCAGCAGCCAAGATAGGGACAGAGGTTCCTACAATGAGCAGTTCTTC. Amino acid sequence: CASSQDRDRGSYNEQFF.

The rearrangement joins TRBV29-1 to TRBJ2-7; tentatively, D is TRBD1 or TRBD2 (5 bases each). Between the trimmed V and J ends, which lost 5 bases and 6 bases, there was a span of 17 bases. The CDR3 totals 13 residues. The germline CDR1 and CDR2 sequences are SQVTM and ANQGSEA. CDR3 DNA sequence: TGCAGCGTTTCCGGGGCGAAAGATTTCGAGCAGTACTTC. Residues: CSVSGAKDFEQYF.

CDR3 loop: CASSLGRGGNQETQYF. In nucleotides, the CDR3 is TGTGCCAGCAGCTTAGGTAGGGGGGGGAACCAAGAGACCCAGTACTTC. V and J are TRBV7-2 and TRBJ2-5; perhaps TRBD2 as D (7 bases). With 1 base removed from V and 0 bases from J, the gap between germline ends came to 12 bases. The CDR3 contains 16 residues. Germline CDR1 SGHTA, CDR2 FQGNSA. Filled out from reference TRBV7-2 and TRBJ2-5, the complete variable domain reads GAGVSQSPSNKVTEKGKDVELRCDPISGHTALYWYRQSLGQGLEFLIYFQGNSAPDKSGLPSDRFSAERTGGSVSTLTIQRTQQEDSAVYLCASSLGRGGNQETQYFGPGTRLLVL.

V usage is TRBV9 and J usage is TRBJ1-2, with D uncertain. V was trimmed by 4 bases and J by 0 bases, leaving 16 bases between them. The germline CDR1 and CDR2 sequences are SGDLS and YYNGEE. The CDR3 is 16 amino acids. The CDR3 bases are TGTGCCAGCAGCTCAACTCTCCAGGCAGCTAACTATGGCTACACCTTC. Translation: CASSSTLQAANYGYTF.

The chain recombines TRBV24-1 with TRBJ2-7; D is possibly TRBD1 or TRBD2 (5 bases each). V was trimmed by 12 bases and J by 2 bases, leaving 16 bases between them. The CDR3 has 13 residues. Germline CDR1 and CDR2: KGHDR and SFDVKD. The CDR3 protein is CAVAGTVTYEQYF. CDR3 bases: TGTGCCGTCGCCGGGACGGTAACCTACGAGCAGTACTTC.

This chain uses TRBV10-3 with TRBJ1-4; D is undetermined. This CDR3 comprises 13 residues. The V gene lost 4 bases and the J gene lost 4 bases, with 7 bases spanning the gap. Germline V CDR1 and CDR2: ENHRY, SYGVKD. The CDR3: CAISGSGNEKLFF. The DNA for the CDR3 is TGTGCCATCAGTGGGTCGGGTAATGAAAAACTGTTTTTT.

The V and J genes are TRBV7-9 and TRBJ2-6, with D hard to call. V lost 1 base to trimming and J lost 0 bases, with 13 bases between them. The germline V gene has CDR1 SEHNR and CDR2 FQNEAQ (reference sequence). This CDR3 region has 18 residues. CDR3: CASSLEEVASSGANVLTF. For the CDR3, the DNA is TGTGCCAGCAGCTTAGAGGAAGTAGCAAGCTCTGGGGCCAACGTCCTGACTTTC.

This clone was recorded a few times. The gene calls are TRBV7-3 and TRBJ2-5; D not certain. Trimming shortened V by 1 base and J by 5 bases, and 5 bases separated the two germline ends. This CDR3 spans 12 amino acids. The germline V gene has CDR1 SGHTA and CDR2 FQGTGA. CDR3 loop: CASSLSRETQYF. The CDR3 region has the DNA TGTGCCAGCAGCTTAAGTCGGGAGACCCAGTACTTC. Full variable domain (remainder filled in from reference TRBV7-3 and TRBJ2-5): GAGVSQTPSNKVTEKGKYVELRCDPISGHTALYWYRQSLGQGPEFLIYFQGTGAADDSGLPNDRFFAVRPEGSVSTLKIQRTERGDSAVYLCASSLSRETQYFGPGTRLLVL.

The CDR3 region has the DNA TGTGCCAGTAGTATCTGGACTAGCGGGAACTACGAGCAGTACTTC. Amino acids: CASSIWTSGNYEQYF. V usage is TRBV19 and J usage is TRBJ2-7; 12 bases are shared with TRBD2. There are 15 residues in the CDR3. V shed 3 bases and J 3 bases; nucleotides not matched to a gene: 3. The V gene's germline CDR1 is LNHDA and CDR2 SQIVND (reference sequence).